This TCR beta chain was identified during a study of shared clonotypes between healthy human individuals. This CDR3 region has 14 residues. In germline, CDR1 is SNHLY, CDR2 FYNNEI. Trimming pared 6 bases from V and 2 bases from J, leaving 14 bases between. Measured with immunoSEQ multiplex PCR; TCRdb has only the in-frame clones, and not every one. The table shows 1 million to 1.2 million clones, with around 77% occurring only once. Details on this clone: Its antigen is currently unknown.

Findings and caveats of the study: There were few donors, and this limited the genetic and exposure-history diversity represented.

Sequencing used memory CD4+ T cells from PBMCs. The subset is: CD45RA-negative fraction. This chain links TRBV2 with TRBJ2-7; D may be TRBD1 (7 bases). The receptor comes from a young man in good health. Some clones in this sample may be carry-over from other donors' samples. CDR3 nucleotides: TGTGCCAGCAGACGACAGGGAGGTCCCTACGAGCAGTACTTC. This encodes CASRRQGGPYEQYF.